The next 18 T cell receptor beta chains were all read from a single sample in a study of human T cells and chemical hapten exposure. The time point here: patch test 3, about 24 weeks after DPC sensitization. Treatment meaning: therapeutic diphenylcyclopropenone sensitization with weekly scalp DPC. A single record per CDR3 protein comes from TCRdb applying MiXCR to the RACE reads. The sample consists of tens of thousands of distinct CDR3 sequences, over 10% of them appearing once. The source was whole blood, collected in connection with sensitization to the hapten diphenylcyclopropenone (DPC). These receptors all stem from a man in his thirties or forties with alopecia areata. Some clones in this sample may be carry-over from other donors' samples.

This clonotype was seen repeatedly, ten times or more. The CDR3 sequence: CASSSAGRQGYTF. The CDR3 DNA reads as TGTGCCAGCAGTTCGGCAGGCCGACAGGGCTACACCTTC. The V gene is TRBV12-3 or TRBV12-4, the J gene TRBJ1-2, with D possibly TRBD1 on 5 matching bases. The CDR3 runs to 13 residues. The V end lost 4 bases, the J end lost 8 bases, and 14 bases lay between the germline ends.

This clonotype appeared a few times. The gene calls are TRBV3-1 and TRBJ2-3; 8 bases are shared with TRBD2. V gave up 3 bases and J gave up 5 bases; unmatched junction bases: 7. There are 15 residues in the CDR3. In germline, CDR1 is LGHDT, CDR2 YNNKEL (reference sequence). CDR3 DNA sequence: TGTGCCAGCAGCCACGTCGGGGGGGCCGAAGATACGCAGTATTTT. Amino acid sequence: CASSHVGGAEDTQYF.

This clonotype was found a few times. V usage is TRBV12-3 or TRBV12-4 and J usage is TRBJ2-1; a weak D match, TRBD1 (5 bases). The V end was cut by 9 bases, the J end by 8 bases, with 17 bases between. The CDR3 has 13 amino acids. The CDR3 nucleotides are TGTGCCAGTCGGACAATTCAGTTCGATGAGCAGTTCTTC. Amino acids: CASRTIQFDEQFF.

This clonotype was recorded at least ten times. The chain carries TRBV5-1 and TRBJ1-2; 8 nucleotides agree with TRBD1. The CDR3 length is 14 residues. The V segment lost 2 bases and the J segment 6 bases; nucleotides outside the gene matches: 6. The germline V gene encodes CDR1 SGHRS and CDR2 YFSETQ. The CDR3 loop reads CASSFGQGADGYTF. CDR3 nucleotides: TGCGCCAGCAGCTTCGGACAGGGTGCAGATGGCTACACCTTC. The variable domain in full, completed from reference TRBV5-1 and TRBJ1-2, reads KAGVTQTPRYLIKTRGQQVTLSCSPISGHRSVSWYQQTPGQGLQFLFEYFSETQRNKGNFPGRFSGRQFSNSRSEMNVSTLELGDSALYLCASSFGQGADGYTFGSGTRLTVV.

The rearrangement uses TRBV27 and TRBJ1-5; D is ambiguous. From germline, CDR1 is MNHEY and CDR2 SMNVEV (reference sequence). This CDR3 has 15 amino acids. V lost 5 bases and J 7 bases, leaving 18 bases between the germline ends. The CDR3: CASSPFGGSPQPQHF. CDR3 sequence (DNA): TGTGCCAGCAGTCCCTTCGGAGGCTCCCCCCAGCCCCAGCATTTT.

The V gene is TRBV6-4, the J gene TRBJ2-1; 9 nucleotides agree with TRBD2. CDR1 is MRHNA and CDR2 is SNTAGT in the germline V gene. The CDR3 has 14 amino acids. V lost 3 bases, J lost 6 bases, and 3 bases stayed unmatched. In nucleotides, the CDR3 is TGTGCCAGCAGTGAAGGCGGGGGGGCCAATGAGCAGTTCTTC. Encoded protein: CASSEGGGANEQFF.

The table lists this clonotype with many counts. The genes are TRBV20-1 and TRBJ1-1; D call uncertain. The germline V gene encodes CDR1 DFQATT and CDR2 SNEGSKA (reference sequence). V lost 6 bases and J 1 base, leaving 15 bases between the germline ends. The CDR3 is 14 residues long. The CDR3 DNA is TGCAGTGCCAACCCTGGGTCGGGGAACACTGAAGCTTTCTTT. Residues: CSANPGSGNTEAFF.

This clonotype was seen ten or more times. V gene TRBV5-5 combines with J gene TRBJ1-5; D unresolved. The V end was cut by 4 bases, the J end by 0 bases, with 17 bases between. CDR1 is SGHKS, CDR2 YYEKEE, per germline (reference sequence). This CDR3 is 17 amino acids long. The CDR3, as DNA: TGTGCCAGCAGCCTAGACGAGGCAGCGTATAGCAATCAGCCCCAGCATTTT. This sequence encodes CASSLDEAAYSNQPQHF.

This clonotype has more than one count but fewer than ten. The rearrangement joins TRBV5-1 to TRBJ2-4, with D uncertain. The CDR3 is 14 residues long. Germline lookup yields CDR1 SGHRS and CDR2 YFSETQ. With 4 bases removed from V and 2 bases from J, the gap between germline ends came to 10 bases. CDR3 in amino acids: CASSSFGSKNIQYF. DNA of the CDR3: TGCGCCAGCAGCAGTTTTGGTTCCAAAAACATTCAGTACTTC.

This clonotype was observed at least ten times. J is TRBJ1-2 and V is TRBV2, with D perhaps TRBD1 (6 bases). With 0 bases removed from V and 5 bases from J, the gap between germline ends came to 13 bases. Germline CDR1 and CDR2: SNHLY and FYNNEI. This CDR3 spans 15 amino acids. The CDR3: CASSEAGAGEYGYTF. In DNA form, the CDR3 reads TGTGCCAGCAGTGAAGCAGGGGCAGGGGAATATGGCTACACCTTC.

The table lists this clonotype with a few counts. CDR3: CARTSSTDTQYF. CDR3 bases: TGTGCCAGGACCTCTAGCACAGATACGCAGTATTTT. V and J are TRBV7-2 and TRBJ2-3; the D is unclear. V lost 9 bases and J lost 0, with 7 bases in between. This CDR3 is built from 12 residues. CDR1 is SGHTA, CDR2 FQGNSA, per germline. Full variable domain (rest looked up from reference TRBV7-2 and TRBJ2-3): GAGVSQSPSNKVTEKGKDVELRCDPISGHTALYWYRQSLGQGLEFLIYFQGNSAPDKSGLPSDRFSAERTGGSVSTLTIQRTQQEDSAVYLCARTSSTDTQYFGPGTRLTVL.

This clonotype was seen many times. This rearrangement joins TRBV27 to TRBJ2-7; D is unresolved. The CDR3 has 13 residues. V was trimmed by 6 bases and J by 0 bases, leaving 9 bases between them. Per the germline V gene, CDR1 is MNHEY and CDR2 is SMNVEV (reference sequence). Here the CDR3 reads CASSQFGSYEQYF. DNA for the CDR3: TGTGCCAGCAGCCAGTTCGGCTCCTACGAGCAGTACTTC.

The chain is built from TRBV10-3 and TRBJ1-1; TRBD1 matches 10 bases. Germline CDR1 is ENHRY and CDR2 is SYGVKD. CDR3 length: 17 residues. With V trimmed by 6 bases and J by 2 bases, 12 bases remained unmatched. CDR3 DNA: TGTGCCATCAGAGGTATCCCGGGACAGGGGACAAACACTGAAGCTTTCTTT. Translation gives CAIRGIPGQGTNTEAFF.

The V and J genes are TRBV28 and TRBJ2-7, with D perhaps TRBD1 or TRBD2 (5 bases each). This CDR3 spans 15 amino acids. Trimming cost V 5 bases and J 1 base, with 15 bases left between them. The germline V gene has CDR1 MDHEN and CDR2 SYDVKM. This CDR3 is CASSQPGTPSYEQYF. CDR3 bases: TGTGCCAGCAGTCAACCTGGGACGCCTTCCTACGAGCAGTACTTC.

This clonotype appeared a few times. The CDR3: CASSGGLTGHSYEQYF. The CDR3 DNA reads TGTGCCAGCAGCGGGGGGCTTACCGGACACTCCTACGAGCAGTACTTC. The rearrangement links TRBV5-6 to TRBJ2-7; D tentatively reads TRBD1 or TRBD2 (6 bases each). Deletions cut 4 bases from V and 0 bases from J, with 17 bases between. The germline gives CDR1 SGHDT, CDR2 YYEEEE. This CDR3 comprises 16 residues.

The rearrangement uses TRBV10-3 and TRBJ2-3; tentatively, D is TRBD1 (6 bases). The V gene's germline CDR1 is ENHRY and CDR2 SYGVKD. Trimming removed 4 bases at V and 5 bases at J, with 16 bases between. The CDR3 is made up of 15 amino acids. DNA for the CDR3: TGTGCCATCAGTGGAGGGGGTCATTCCATAGATACGCAGTATTTT. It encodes CAISGGGHSIDTQYF.

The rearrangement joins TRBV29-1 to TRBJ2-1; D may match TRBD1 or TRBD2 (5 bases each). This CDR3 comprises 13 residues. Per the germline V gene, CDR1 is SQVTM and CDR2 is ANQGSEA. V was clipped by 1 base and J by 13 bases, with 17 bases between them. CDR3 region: CSVEGFQGEGQFF. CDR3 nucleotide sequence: TGCAGCGTTGAAGGATTCCAGGGAGAGGGACAGTTCTTC.

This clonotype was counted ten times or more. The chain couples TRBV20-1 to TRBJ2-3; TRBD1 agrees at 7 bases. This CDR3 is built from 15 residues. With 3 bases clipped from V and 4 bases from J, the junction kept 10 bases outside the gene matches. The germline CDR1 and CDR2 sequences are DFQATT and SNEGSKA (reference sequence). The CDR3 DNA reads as TGCAGTGCTAGGACAGGGCAACGTTGGGCAGATACGCAGTATTTT. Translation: CSARTGQRWADTQYF.